This TCR beta chain was profiled in a study of T cell repertoires in cytomegalovirus infection. Study findings and constraints: The study identified carriers of CMV plus the relevant HLA from cumulative public TCR beta family frequency.

V was shortened by 1 base and J by 4 bases, with 8 bases between the two germline ends. The CDR3 consists of 13 residues. In its sample, this clonotype was seen a few times. Its matching antigen is unknown. MiXCR, applied by TCRdb to the reads, yields one record per CDR3 protein. Of under 850,000 distinct CDR3 sequences detected, roughly a third appear once; the ten largest clones hold approximately 18%. This sequence originates from a human donor in good health (CMV status not recorded). Some clones in this sample may be carry-over from other donors' samples. Sequences were derived from cultured PBMCs, sampled from culture after CMV antigen stimulation. This sequence joins TRBV12-3 or TRBV12-4 and TRBJ2-7; D call uncertain. CDR3: CASSLGRRYEQYF. Here the CDR3 DNA reads TGTGCCAGCAGTTTAGGAAGGCGGTACGAGCAGTACTTC.